This entry is about one T cell receptor (beta chain). These data originate in a study of blood T cells in healthy people across ages. It was with a sample-barcoded 5' primer and a J-beta primer mix that a second PCR of roughly 7 to 11 cycles was run. Each TCR beta cDNA got a 12-nucleotide random molecular identifier. A single record per CDR3 protein comes from TCRdb applying MiXCR to the 5' RACE reads. Altogether hundreds of thousands of distinct CDR3 sequences are present, 52% being singletons, with the ten largest covering approximately 13%. The germline V gene encodes CDR1 SGDLS and CDR2 YYNGEE. The CDR3 has 16 residues. The V and J ends lost 0 bases and 8 bases respectively, with 18 bases between them.

This chain connects TRBV9 to TRBJ2-1, with D maybe TRBD2 (6 bases). The sample taken for sequencing was blood. The sequence derives from a woman older than 75 in good health. The CDR3 loop reads CASSVGAWQGGHEQFF. CDR3 nucleotide sequence: TGTGCCAGCAGCGTAGGCGCATGGCAGGGAGGCCATGAGCAGTTCTTC.